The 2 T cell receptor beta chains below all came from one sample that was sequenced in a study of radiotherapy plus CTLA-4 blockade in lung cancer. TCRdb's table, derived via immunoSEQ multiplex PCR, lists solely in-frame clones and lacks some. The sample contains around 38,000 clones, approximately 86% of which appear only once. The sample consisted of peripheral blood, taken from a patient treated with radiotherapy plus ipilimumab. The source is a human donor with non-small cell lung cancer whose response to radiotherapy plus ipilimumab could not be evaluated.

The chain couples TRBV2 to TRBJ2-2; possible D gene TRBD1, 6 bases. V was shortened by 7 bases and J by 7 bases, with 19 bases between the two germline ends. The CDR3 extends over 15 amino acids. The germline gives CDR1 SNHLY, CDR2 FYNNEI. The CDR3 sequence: CASTPDATRGGELFF. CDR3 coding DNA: TGTGCCAGCACCCCAGATGCAACCAGGGGCGGGGAGCTGTTTTTT.

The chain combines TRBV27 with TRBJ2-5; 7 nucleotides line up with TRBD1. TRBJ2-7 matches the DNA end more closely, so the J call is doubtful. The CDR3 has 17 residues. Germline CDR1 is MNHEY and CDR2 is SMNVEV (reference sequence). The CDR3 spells CASSGGRLGGAVYEQYF. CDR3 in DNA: TGTGCCAGCAGTGGGGGAAGATTAGGGGGCGCCGTGTACGAGCAGTACTTC.